A single T cell receptor beta chain is shown here with its context. The source of the sample is a study of technical replicates of blood from several donors. TCRdb's table, derived via immunoSEQ multiplex PCR, lists solely in-frame clones and lacks some. The repertoire holds about 62,000 clones, with approximately 89% as singletons. The sequence derives from a human donor in good health. Some clones in this sample may be carry-over from other donors' samples. The sample consisted of PBMCs.

CDR3 sequence reads: CASRRGRESLTGKNLNEQYF. The CDR3, as DNA: TGTGCCAGCAGGAGAGGGAGAGAGAGCCTGACAGGGAAAAACTTAAACGAGCAGTACTTC. The rearrangement uses TRBV2 and TRBJ2-7, with 7 bases that match TRBD1. Germline loops: CDR1 SNHLY, CDR2 FYNNEI. The CDR3 runs to 20 residues. With V trimmed by 6 bases and J by 5 bases, 28 bases remained unmatched.